Described below is a single T cell receptor beta chain sequence and its context. The antigen it binds to is not known. No base quality values were provided; no much bigger clone lies one nucleotide off. These data belong to a study of cytomegalovirus exposure and HLA in healthy donors listed by TCRdb under 2017. Turning to the overall study: According to an earlier analysis of around 600 of the donors, some 170 million T cells yielded roughly 110 million unique TCR beta sequences and about 300 Gb of sequence data. An early release covering 500 to 750 HLA-typed donors comprised about 290 gigabases of sequencing data and approximately 85 million unique TCR sequences. Of the 350 to 450 genotyped donors, about 80% fell in the genetic ancestry cluster associated with self-reported Caucasian donors. The study aimed to test whether cataloging public T cell receptors could reveal signatures of past pathogen exposure. The study profiled the T cell repertoires of hundreds of subjects by immunosequencing and related them to cytomegalovirus serostatus. Along with the approximately 650-subject first cohort, a separate validation cohort of over 90 different subjects was used. The study combined high-throughput TCR immunosequencing, statistical association of individual TCRs with disease status, and machine learning to predict cytomegalovirus infection status. A later analysis re-analyzed previously published TCR beta repertoires from 660 or so donors and added high-resolution HLA genotyping to study TCR occurrence patterns. In the later analysis, no new phenotypic data were used to find candidate immune exposures; instead, reliance was placed on TCR beta sequences and their occurrence across donors. In an earlier analysis of several hundred of the donors, high-throughput TCR beta sequencing was used to judge whether each TCR beta V gene segment behaved as functional or pseudogenic. Alongside the repertoire data, information on donor age, sex, ethnicity and CMV serostatus was compiled. A later genetic analysis used genome-wide SNP genotypes for about 65% of the 666 donors, treating that subset as a discovery cohort. All discovery cohort repertoires had been generated on a single sequencing platform. Class I and class II HLA loci were covered by the typing at four-digit resolution. Typing coverage varied by locus: roughly 629-640 donors for A, B, C, DRB1 and DQB1; 522 for DQA1; some 610 for DPA1; 450 to 480 for DPB1. Roughly five DR-DQ haplotypes were treated as single units for association and clustering because of strong linkage in the cohort. Among 300 to 500 genotyped donors of the cohort, an average of roughly 230,000 unique TCR beta nucleotide sequences was sequenced per donor, of which approximately 18% were non-productive.

CDR1 and CDR2, per the germline V gene, are SGDLS and YYNGEE. Counted from cysteine to phenylalanine, this CDR3 has 15 amino acids. The DNA shown is the 45-base CDR3, in frame from base 1. The V end gives up 4 bases and the J end 4 bases, leaving 8 bases in the junction not matched to a gene. Points the paper makes about the study in general: In vitro tests confirmed that a few of the cytomegalovirus-associated TCR beta chains recognize cytomegalovirus antigens. A later analysis reported that several top co-occurrence clusters appeared linked to parvovirus B19, influenza, CMV and Epstein-Barr virus. This cohort had only TCR beta chains sequenced, and the lack of alpha or paired-chain data limited which features could be detected. Strong co-occurrence of HLA alleles, especially DR and DQ, made assigning TCR associations to individual alleles difficult. In a later analysis, TCR association rates were found to vary across HLA loci, with the most associated TCRs seen for DRB1 alleles and the fewest for HLA-C alleles. Because counts were too low, roughly 16 rarely observed V segments, including chromosome 9 orphons, were left out of the earlier analysis of a few hundred of the donors. A group of highly shared sequence variants was considered likely to be a technical artifact of the sequencing pipeline. Correlated functional status among segregating V segments might be attributable to linkage disequilibrium, but an unknown experimental factor could not be ruled out. It was suggested by the authors that the approach could potentially be generalized to other disease states and immunological phenotypes. A further reported finding was that TCR beta sequences accurately predicted the HLA-A and HLA-B alleles for most subjects in the first cohort. HLA typing was unavailable for some donors at each locus, so association tests used only the typed subset. In a later genetic analysis, a missense DCLRE1C variant was associated with V-gene and J-gene trimming of TCR beta chains, and the association was replicated in an independent cohort. A later genetic analysis reported fewer N-insertions in productive TCRs among donors in an Asian-associated ancestry cluster than the approximately 670-donor mean. Some IMGT-functional V segments, including TRBV6-2 and TRBV6-3, could not be distinguished by the 87-base-pair reads and were therefore excluded. Across donors, most TCR sequences were observed very rarely, whereas some public TCRs were present in many individuals. In both the original and validation cohorts, the classifier was reported to diagnose cytomegalovirus status with high specificity and sensitivity. Sequencing depth was assumed to be roughly uniform across donors in the presence/absence analyses, though that assumption may not hold. According to a later analysis, most CMV-associated TCR beta chains appeared to be HLA-restricted, and the HLA associations seemed to be driven largely by CMV exposure. For the cohort, immune exposure information was limited to CMV serostatus. In an earlier analysis of about 540 of the donors, most TCR beta V segments were observed in productive rearrangements about 90% or about 30% of the time, broadly matching IMGT annotations. In a later analysis, 16,951 TCR beta sequences were associated with specific HLA alleles at a false discovery rate of 0.05. A later analysis found that HLA-associated TCR beta chains were more clonally expanded and had lower generation probabilities than equally common non-associated chains. In the study, about 150 TCR beta chains were listed as associated with cytomegalovirus.

The cohort was made up of roughly 670 healthy bone marrow donors. At the time of sampling, every cohort member was nominally healthy, though immune exposures that went unrecorded were likely present. The donor tested CMV seronegative, placing the donor among the 350 to 400 seronegative members of the cohort. Every donor gave a peripheral blood sample, and the peripheral blood mononuclear cells from that sample were used for TCR beta sequencing. Genomic DNA extraction from the blood cell samples was performed with the Qiagen DNeasy Blood Extraction Kit. The library was generated by the immunoSEQ multiplex PCR assay. For the multiplex PCR, a mixture combining 60 forward primers for TCR Vbeta segments and 13 reverse primers for TCR Jbeta segments was used. Amplification of the CDR3 region of rearranged TCR beta genes was performed with a multiplex PCR assay on genomic DNA. Amplified TCR beta libraries were sequenced as 87-base-pair reads on the Illumina HiSeq System. Per the authors' processing: A later analysis tallied roughly 80 million unique TCR beta chains across the 666 repertoires, and around 12 million of those chains were shared by two or more donors. Raw reads were error-corrected and collapsed into unique sequences by a nearest-neighbor algorithm in which closely related sequences were merged to remove PCR and sequencing errors. Alignment of CDR3 sequences to IMGT reference sequences was used to assign V, D and J gene segments. Each retained sequence needed at least a six-nucleotide match to both a V gene segment and a J gene segment. A rearrangement was called productive if the CDR3 had no stop codons and remained in frame with V and J, and every other rearrangement was called non-productive. CDR3 was defined by IMGT convention, running from the second conserved V-encoded cysteine to the conserved J-encoded phenylalanine. The earlier analysis of more than 450 of the donors excluded sequences that lacked an unambiguous match to a single V gene segment. In an earlier analysis of approximately 500 of the donors, a V segment was called functional when productive rearrangements were above 56.7%, and segregating when the standard deviation between donors exceeded 5%. A statistical classification framework was built for diagnosing cytomegalovirus status from the catalog of TCR beta chain sequences. V and J gene assignment, in a later analysis, came from comparing TCR nucleotide sequences with IMGT/GENE-DB human TR gene sequences. Using the TCRdist pipeline, a later analysis assigned CDR3 sequences along with most-parsimonious VDJ recombination scenarios. In a later analysis, each TCR beta chain was defined by its CDR3 amino acid sequence together with its V-gene family, and reads without a unique V-gene family were excluded. As a way to deal with suspected cross-contamination and a sequencing artifact, a later analysis dropped 500 to 700 nucleotide sequences that were highly shared and had low generation probability. For each public chain, a later analysis derived a clonal expansion index from normalized ranks of inferred template counts within each repertoire. Generation probabilities in a later analysis came from a VDJ recombination model fitted to out-of-frame rearrangements, and those results were checked against IGoR. In a later analysis, hypergeometric tests were used to score TCR-TCR, TCR-HLA and TCR-CMV co-occurrence, with a repertoire-size bias correction applied to TCR pairs. In a later analysis, false discovery rates were estimated by permuting HLA or CMV assignments 20 times. A later analysis grouped co-occurring TCRs with DBSCAN, adding TCRdist sequence similarity when clustering within HLA-allele-positive subsets. Repertoires with fewer than 30,000 or more than 120,000 public chains were left out of co-occurrence clustering, as were about 5 repertoires with anomalous nucleotide sharing. TCRdb re-hosts the immuneACCESS table, in-frame sequences only. Its copies lack some clones; in the studies checked, an unresolved V gene accounts for under half of them, and the cause for the rest is not known. D and trimming were read from the DNA, whereas the V and J calls and clone size are those reported in that table. Recorded for this sample are approximately 120,000 clones; about 86% of them occurred a single time. 2.2% of the sample is taken by the ten largest.

This clonotype originated in a woman younger than 45 in good health and CMV-seronegative. The sequenced sample was PBMCs. In this chain, TRBV9 is recombined with TRBJ1-5; 7 bases in the junction line up with TRBD1. The CDR3 protein: CASSLTDRVNQPQHF. The bases read TGTGCCAGCAGCTTAACAGACAGGGTTAATCAGCCCCAGCATTTT.